This T cell receptor (beta chain) was documented in a study of blood T cell repertoires in COVID-19. About the research overall: The analysed material was cDNA or gDNA that came from T cells, B-cell-depleted T cells, or PBMCs.

Per the study methods: For nucleated cells, counts were estimated from reference gene primer amplification. Some clones are missing from TCRdb's copy, which holds only in-frame ones; the method was immunoSEQ multiplex PCR. Clone size and V and J calls were adopted from that table, with D and trimming inferred from the DNA. In the table there are about 300,000 clones, around 90% of which are singletons. The CDR3 runs to 16 residues. With 6 bases clipped from V and 2 bases from J, the junction kept 9 bases outside the gene matches. Germline V gene data show CDR1 as SGHTA and CDR2 as FQGNSA. The sequence was collected from a man younger than 30 who had recovered from COVID-19. This chain uses TRBV7-2 with TRBJ2-2; 7 nucleotides line up with TRBD2. Material: peripheral blood. The CDR3 bases are TGTGCCAGCAGAAACGGGGGGATGGGAAACACCGGGGAGCTGTTTTTT. It codes for CASRNGGMGNTGELFF.